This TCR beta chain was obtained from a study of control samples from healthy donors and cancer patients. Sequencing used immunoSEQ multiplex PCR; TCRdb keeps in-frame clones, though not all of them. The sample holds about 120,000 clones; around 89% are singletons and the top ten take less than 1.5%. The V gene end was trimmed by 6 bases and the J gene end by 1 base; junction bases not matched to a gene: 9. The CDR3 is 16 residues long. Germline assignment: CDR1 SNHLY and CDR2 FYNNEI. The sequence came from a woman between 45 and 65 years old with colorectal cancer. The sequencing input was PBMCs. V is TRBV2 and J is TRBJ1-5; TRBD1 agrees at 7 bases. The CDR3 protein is CASSDSGTVSNQPQHF. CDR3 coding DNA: TGTGCCAGCAGCGATTCCGGGACAGTAAGCAATCAGCCCCAGCATTTT.